This T cell receptor (beta chain) is drawn from a study of T cells in Graves' hyperthyroidism and ophthalmopathy. Study at large: At the time of initial diagnosis and before any treatment, peripheral blood was collected.

The study's findings and limits: Ophthalmopathy, which appeared later, was predicted by the model a median about 6.8 months before onset. Among thyroid clonotypes expanded above 0.001, most also appeared in blood. Ophthalmopathy and stable hyperthyroidism were told apart by a 13 V-J model.

TCR beta CDR3 regions were amplified from RNA transcripts. Initially, a first-round RT-PCR of the TCR CDR3 employed the HTBI primer set. One entry per CDR3 protein, called by TCRdb with MiXCR from the multiplex PCR reads. The sample consists of some 510,000 distinct CDR3 sequences, around 20% of them appearing once. This CDR3 comprises 17 residues. Per germline, CDR1 WSHSY and CDR2 SAAADI. Deletions cut 8 bases from V and 2 bases from J, with 25 bases between. This clonotype was picked up many times. The target antigen is unknown. Sequenced material: blood. V and J are TRBV10-2 and TRBJ2-7, with a tentative D call TRBD2 (6 bases). The TCR comes from a man aged 18 to 35 with Graves' hyperthyroidism. CDR3 sequence (DNA): TGCGCCAGCGTGCTAGCTAGTGGGGGGAGCCCTACCTACGAGCAGTACTTC. Translating gives CASVLASGGSPTYEQYF.